This is a list of T cell receptor beta chains from one sample in a study of human T cells and chemical hapten exposure. One entry per CDR3 protein, called by TCRdb with MiXCR from the RACE reads. The sample has just under 40,000 distinct CDR3 sequences; more than 9.5% are singletons. This specimen was whole blood, taken in connection with sensitization to the hapten diphenylcyclopropenone (DPC). These receptors were obtained from a woman in her thirties or forties with alopecia areata. Some clones in this sample may be carry-over from other donors' samples. CDR3s include the opening cysteine and the closing phenylalanine or tryptophan. The D gene is left open where the match is weak. Some rows have no size entry. The others give once, few or many, or a class for an expanded clone.

d_gene	v_gene	abundance	j_gene	CDR3nt	CDR3aa
TRBD1	TRBV7-3	.	TRBJ2-5	TGTGCCAGCAGCCAACACGGGACAGGGGGAAAAGAGACCCAGTACTTC	CASSQHGTGGKETQYF
.	TRBV2	.	TRBJ2-7	TGTGCCAGCAGAGCACCCAGCGCCTACGAGCAGTACTTC	CASRAPSAYEQYF
.	TRBV24-1	once	TRBJ2-1	TGTGCCACCAGCCCCGACAGTTACAATGAGCAGCTCTTC	CATSPDSYNEQLF
TRBD2	TRBV3-1	many	TRBJ2-3	TGTGCCAGCAGCCAAGACGGGGGGGCCGTAGATACGCAGTATTTT	CASSQDGGAVDTQYF
.	TRBV6-1	few	TRBJ2-7	TGTGCCAGCAGTGAAGGGGTCTACGAGCAGTACTTC	CASSEGVYEQYF
.	TRBV20-1	.	TRBJ1-2	TGCAGTGCTAGCGTTTACGATGGGCAGAACTATGGCTACACCTTC	CSASVYDGQNYGYTF
.	TRBV2	few	TRBJ2-3	TGTGCCATCTTCATCGTAGGGGATACGCAGTATTTT	CAIFIVGDTQYF
TRBD1	TRBV27	many	TRBJ2-1	TGTGCCAGCACCACGGGACAGGGGGCCTACAATGAGCAGTTCTTC	CASTTGQGAYNEQFF
TRBD1	TRBV4-3	many	TRBJ2-7	TGCGCCAGCAGCCAAGCGCGGGACAGGGTAATCTTC	CASSQARDRVIF
TRBD2	TRBV5-4	.	TRBJ2-1	TGTGTCAGCAGTCGAAGCGGGGGGGCAGCCTACAATGAGCAGTTCTTC	CVSSRSGGAAYNEQFF